What follows are 3 T cell receptor beta chains derived from one specimen sequenced in a study of blood T cells in healthy people across ages. Next came a second PCR, run for about 7 to 12 cycles, which used a sample-barcoded 5' primer along with a J-beta primer mix. TCRdb processed the 5' RACE reads anew with MiXCR; each CDR3 protein has one entry. Altogether some 1 million distinct CDR3 sequences are present, 45% being singletons, with the ten largest covering around 18%. The sequenced sample was blood. All receptors derive from a woman aged 55 to 70 in good health.

The V call is TRBV10-1, the J call TRBJ2-7, with D possibly being TRBD1 (8 bases). Germline V CDR1 and CDR2: WNHNN, SYGVQD (reference sequence). Trimming removed 8 bases at V and 3 bases at J, with 17 bases between. The CDR3 totals 14 residues. The CDR3 reads CASSKQGGLYEQYF. CDR3 DNA: TGCGCCAGCTCGAAACAGGGGGGGCTCTACGAGCAGTACTTC.

This chain links TRBV2 with TRBJ1-4; 7 positions agree with TRBD1. Losses at the gene ends were 10 bases for V and 10 bases for J; bases not matched to a gene: 12. This CDR3 region has 13 residues. Germline CDR1 is SNHLY and CDR2 is FYNNEI. The DNA of the CDR3 is TGTGCCACCGACAGGGCCCAGGAGGGAAAACTGTTTTTT. The encoded protein is CATDRAQEGKLFF.

This sequence joins TRBV29-1 and TRBJ2-7, with TRBD1 identical over 7 bases. Germline trimming cut 6 bases from V and 2 bases from J; bases unmatched to any gene: 10. Germline lookup yields CDR1 SQVTM and CDR2 ANQGSEA. CDR3 length: 14 residues. The CDR3 loop reads CSVTLRDSTYEQYF. CDR3 bases: TGCAGCGTCACCCTCCGGGACAGTACCTACGAGCAGTACTTC.